This TCR beta chain was obtained from a study of OX40 agonist ivuxolimab in advanced cancers. Study-level information: Three patients, one with hepatocellular carcinoma and two with cutaneous melanoma, achieved partial responses.

The table came from immunoSEQ multiplex PCR; TCRdb's copy has only in-frame clones and leaves some out. The top ten clones hold less than 0.9% of a sample with some 64,000 clones, roughly 84% of them seen once. Germline CDR1 and CDR2: MGHDK and SYGVNS. Trimming cost V 1 base and J 4 bases, with 13 bases left between them. There are 15 residues in the CDR3. The sample was CD4+ or CD8+ T cells sorted from blood, taken in a trial of the OX40 agonist ivuxolimab. This chain connects TRBV25-1 to TRBJ2-5; possible D gene TRBD2, 7 bases. This receptor was taken from an adult with an advanced solid tumor such as melanoma, head and neck, liver or kidney cancer. CDR3: CASSEWRGGRETQYF. CDR3 bases: TGTGCCAGCAGTGAATGGAGGGGGGGCCGAGAGACCCAGTACTTC. Full variable domain (outside the CDR3, taken from reference TRBV25-1 and TRBJ2-5): EADIYQTPRYLVIGTGKKITLECSQTMGHDKMYWYQQDPGMELHLIHYSYGVNSTEKGDLSSESTVSRIRTEHFPLTLESARPSHTSQYLCASSEWRGGRETQYFGPGTRLLVL.